What follows are 13 T cell receptor beta chains derived from one specimen sequenced in a study of blood T cell repertoires in COVID-19. Using immunoSEQ multiplex PCR, the repertoire was profiled, and TCRdb retains in-frame clones only, with some absent. Among about 73,000 clones listed, approximately 80% were seen once. The specimen was peripheral blood. These TCRs come from a woman between 55 and 75 years old with acute or convalescent COVID-19.

The chain uses TRBV7-8 and TRBJ2-7; 12 bases map to TRBD1. Germline V lookup: CDR1 SGHVS, CDR2 FQNEAQ. This CDR3 has 13 residues. V was pared by 6 bases and J by 6 bases, with 3 bases of the junction left unmatched. The CDR3 loop reads CASSRDRGREQYF. The CDR3 coding sequence is TGTGCCAGCAGTAGGGACAGGGGGCGCGAGCAGTACTTC.

This clone was found once. J is TRBJ2-2 and V is TRBV2; 8 nucleotides match TRBD2. This CDR3 comprises 18 residues. The junction had 12 bases not matched to a gene; V was cut back by 6 bases and J by 0 bases. Germline CDR1 reads SNHLY; CDR2 reads FYNNEI. In nucleotides, the CDR3 is TGTGCCAGCAGCCTTCGGGGGGCTAGCGGGTCGAACACCGGGGAGCTGTTTTTT. Protein product: CASSLRGASGSNTGELFF.

The V and J genes are TRBV5-4 and TRBJ2-5; D is unresolved. This CDR3 contains 12 residues. V was pared by 3 bases and J by 2 bases, with 5 bases between. Germline CDR1 is SGHNT and CDR2 is YYREEE (reference sequence). DNA for the CDR3: TGTGCCAGCAGCTCCCAACAAGAGACCCAGTACTTC. Translating gives CASSSQQETQYF.

V usage is TRBV5-5 and J usage is TRBJ2-7, with 7 bases identical to TRBD1. CDR1 is SGHKS and CDR2 is YYEKEE in the germline V gene (reference sequence). The CDR3 has 16 amino acids. Trimming took 0 bases from V and 5 from J; bases not matched to a gene: 11. This CDR3 is CASSLGAPNRGHEQYF. In nucleotides, the CDR3 is TGTGCCAGCAGCTTGGGCGCCCCAAACAGGGGCCACGAGCAGTACTTC.

CDR3 DNA: TGTGCCAGCAGCGGAGGCGACTCAACAGGCTACACCTTC. Translated: CASSGGDSTGYTF. The V call is TRBV9, the J call TRBJ1-2; no clear D. This CDR3 is built from 13 residues. The V and J ends lost 3 bases and 8 bases respectively, with 14 bases between them. CDR1 SGDLS and CDR2 YYNGEE come from the germline V gene.

V usage is TRBV7-2 and J usage is TRBJ1-2, with TRBD1 as a possible D gene (6 bases). The CDR3 spans 13 residues. From germline, CDR1 is SGHTA and CDR2 FQGNSA. V was shortened by 4 bases and J by 5 bases, with 11 bases between the two germline ends. CDR3 in DNA: TGTGCCAGCAGCTCACGAACAGGGTATGGCTACACCTTC. Translation: CASSSRTGYGYTF.

A few counts support this clone. The chain employs TRBV27 and TRBJ2-7; D not certain. Looked up from germline, CDR1 is MNHEY and CDR2 is SMNVEV (reference sequence). Trimming removed 1 base at V and 3 bases at J, with 10 bases between. The CDR3 spans 14 residues. This chain's CDR3 is CASSLYDSNYEQYF. Written as DNA, the CDR3 is TGTGCCAGCAGTTTATATGACTCAAACTACGAGCAGTACTTC.

In this sample, this clone turned up a few times. The J gene is TRBJ2-7, the V gene TRBV5-1; D perhaps matches TRBD2 (5 bases). The germline V and J ends were trimmed by 0 bases and 7 bases, with 8 bases remaining between them. The V gene's germline CDR1 is SGHRS and CDR2 YFSETQ. The CDR3 contains 12 residues. As DNA, the CDR3 is TGCGCCAGCAGCTTGGGAGGGAAAGAGCAGTACTTC. It codes for CASSLGGKEQYF.

The chain recombines TRBV15 with TRBJ1-1, with D tentatively TRBD1 (5 bases). Germline V lookup: CDR1 LNHNV, CDR2 YYDKDF (reference sequence). The CDR3 length is 15 residues. V lost 0 bases, J lost 0 bases, and 8 bases lay in between. The CDR3 here is CATSRDVRVNTEAFF. Here the CDR3 DNA reads TGTGCCACCAGCAGAGATGTCAGGGTGAACACTGAAGCTTTCTTT. The full variable domain, its missing parts supplied by reference TRBV15 and TRBJ1-1, is DAMVIQNPRYQVTQFGKPVTLSCSQTLNHNVMYWYQQKSSQAPKLLFHYYDKDFNNEADTPDNFQSRRPNTSFCFLDIRSPGLGDTAMYLCATSRDVRVNTEAFFGQGTRLTVV.

The table lists this clone with a count of one. The rearrangement uses TRBV2 and TRBJ2-7; TRBD1 aligns across 7 bases. In germline, CDR1 is SNHLY, CDR2 FYNNEI. V lost 7 bases and J lost 2; bases outside the gene matches: 8. The length of the CDR3 is 14 residues. In DNA form, the CDR3 reads TGTGCCAGCAACCTTCACAGGGGTCCCTACGAGCAGTACTTC. It codes for CASNLHRGPYEQYF.

The chain combines TRBV5-6 with TRBJ1-1; no clear D gene. V dropped 0 bases and J dropped 3 bases, with 9 bases sitting between them. CDR3 size: 14 residues. In germline, CDR1 is SGHDT, CDR2 YYEEEE. The CDR3 DNA reads TGTGCCAGCAGCTTGGTCGGAGGGTACACTGAAGCTTTCTTT. It yields the protein CASSLVGGYTEAFF.

This chain joins TRBV2 and TRBJ2-5, with D uncertain. The germline V gene has CDR1 SNHLY and CDR2 FYNNEI. CDR3 length equals 12 residues. V was trimmed by 5 bases and J by 4 bases, leaving 8 bases between them. CDR3 loop: CASSTNRETQYF. DNA of the CDR3: TGTGCCAGCAGTACGAATAGAGAGACCCAGTACTTC. The whole variable domain, filled in from reference TRBV2 and TRBJ2-5, reads EPEVTQTPSHQVTQMGQEVILRCVPISNHLYFYWYRQILGQKVEFLVSFYNNEISEKSEIFDDQFSVERPDGSNFTLKIRSTKLEDSAMYFCASSTNRETQYFGPGTRLLVL.

V usage is TRBV11-2 and J usage is TRBJ1-1; unclear D gene. This CDR3 has 16 amino acids. Germline CDR1 SGHAT, CDR2 FQNNGV. The V gene lost 5 bases and the J gene lost 5 bases, with 21 bases spanning the gap. This chain's CDR3 is CASSPFLFGSGTEAFF. In nucleotides, the CDR3 is TGTGCCAGCAGCCCATTCCTGTTCGGGTCGGGGACTGAAGCTTTCTTT.